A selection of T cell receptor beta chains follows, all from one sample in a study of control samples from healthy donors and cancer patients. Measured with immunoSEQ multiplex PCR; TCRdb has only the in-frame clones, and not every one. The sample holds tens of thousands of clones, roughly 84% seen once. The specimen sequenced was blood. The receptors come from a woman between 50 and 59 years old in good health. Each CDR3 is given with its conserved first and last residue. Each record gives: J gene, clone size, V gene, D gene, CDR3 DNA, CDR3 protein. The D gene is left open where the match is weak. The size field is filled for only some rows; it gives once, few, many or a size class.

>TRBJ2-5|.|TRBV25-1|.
TGTGCCAGCAGTGGGGACCGGGCGAAAGAGACCCAGTACTTC
CASSGDRAKETQYF
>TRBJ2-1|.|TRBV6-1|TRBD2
TGTGCCAGCAGTGAAGCGCTTCCGGGAGCGGGGGGCGCTAGCAATGAGCAGTTCTTC
CASSEALPGAGGASNEQFF
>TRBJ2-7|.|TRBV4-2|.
TGTGCCAGCAGCCAAGAACTCTATCTCTACGAGCAGTACTTC
CASSQELYLYEQYF
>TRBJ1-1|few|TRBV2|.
TGTGCCAGCAGCCCGTCTCGCCAGAACACTGAAGCTTTCTTT
CASSPSRQNTEAFF
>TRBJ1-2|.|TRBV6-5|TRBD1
TGTGCCAGCAGGGGGGACAGTGTTACTAACTATGGCTACACCTTC
CASRGDSVTNYGYTF
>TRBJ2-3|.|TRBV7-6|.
TGTGCCAGCAGCTTATTAGGGGATACGCAGTATTTT
CASSLLGDTQYF
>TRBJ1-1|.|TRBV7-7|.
TGTGCCAGCAGCGCCTCCCCAGGCACTGAAGCTTTCTTT
CASSASPGTEAFF
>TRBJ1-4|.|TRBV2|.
TGTGCCAGCAGTCTAAATCTCCCGGGGGAACTGTTTTTT
CASSLNLPGELFF
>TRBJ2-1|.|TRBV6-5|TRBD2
TGTGCCAGCAGTTTTTTAGCGGGGGGGAACCACAATGAGCAGTTCTTC
CASSFLAGGNHNEQFF
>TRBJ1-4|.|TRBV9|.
TGTGCCAGCAGCGTAGGCCAATCAAGAGGTGAAAAACTGTTTTTT
CASSVGQSRGEKLFF
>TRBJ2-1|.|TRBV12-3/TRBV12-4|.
TGTGCCAGCAGTCTTTTTGAGGAGCAGTTCTTC
CASSLFEEQFF
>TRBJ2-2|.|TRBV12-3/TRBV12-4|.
TGTGCCAGCACCCAGGACCCCACCGGGGAGCTGTTTTTT
CASTQDPTGELFF
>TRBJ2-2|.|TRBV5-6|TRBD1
TGTGCCAGCAGCTTGAGAATGGGACAGGGGGCTGCCGGGGAGCTGTTTTTT
CASSLRMGQGAAGELFF
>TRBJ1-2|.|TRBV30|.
TGTACCTGGAGAGGACGGGCCCCAAGGGGGTATGGCTACACCTTC
CTWRGRAPRGYGYTF
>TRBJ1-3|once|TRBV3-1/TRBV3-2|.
TGTGCCAGCAGCCGGGGTTTCTCTGGAAACACCATATATTTT
CASSRGFSGNTIYF
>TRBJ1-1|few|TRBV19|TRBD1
TGTGCCAGTAGATTAAGGGGGCTAGGTGATGAAGCTTTCTTT
CASRLRGLGDEAFF
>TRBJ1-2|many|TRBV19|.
TGTGCGGTGGGTCCCGGCTACACCTTC
CAVGPGYTF
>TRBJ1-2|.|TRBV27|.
TGTGCCAGCAGTTTGAGGGACACGGGCTGGGATGGCTACACCTTC
CASSLRDTGWDGYTF
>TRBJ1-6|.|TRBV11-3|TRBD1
TGTGCCAGCAGCCGGGACAGCTATAATTCACCCCTCCACTTT
CASSRDSYNSPLHF
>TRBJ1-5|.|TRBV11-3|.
TGTGCCAGCAGCTTAGCCAGGAATCAGCCCCAGCATTTT
CASSLARNQPQHF
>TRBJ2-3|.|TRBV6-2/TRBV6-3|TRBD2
TGTGCCAGCAGTCCCCTAGCGGGGGGGCCCACAGATACGCAGTATTTT
CASSPLAGGPTDTQYF
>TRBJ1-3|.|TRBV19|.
TGTGCCAGTAGTATGTCCGGCGTATCTGGAAACACCATATATTTT
CASSMSGVSGNTIYF
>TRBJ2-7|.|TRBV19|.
TGTGCCAGCCGGGGCTGGAACGAGCAGTACTTC
CASRGWNEQYF
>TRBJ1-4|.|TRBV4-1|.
TGCGCCAGCAGCCAAGCAGGGACAAGTAATGAAAAACTGTTTTTT
CASSQAGTSNEKLFF
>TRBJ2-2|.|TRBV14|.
TGTGCCAGCAGCCAAGATACTTTCACCGGGGAGCTGTTTTTT
CASSQDTFTGELFF
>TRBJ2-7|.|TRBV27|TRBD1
TGTGCCAGCAGTCCCGGACAGGGACGGTACGAGCAGTACTTC
CASSPGQGRYEQYF
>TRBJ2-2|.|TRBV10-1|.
TGCGCCAGCAGTGAGAGGGGGGCTAGGGACACCGGGGAGCTGTTTTTT
CASSERGARDTGELFF
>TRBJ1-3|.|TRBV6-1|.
TGTGCCAGCAGTGATACTGCGAGGAGAAACACCATATATTTT
CASSDTARRNTIYF
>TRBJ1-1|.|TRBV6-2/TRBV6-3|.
TGTGCCAGCAGACCTAAAGGAACTGAAGCTTTCTTT
CASRPKGTEAFF
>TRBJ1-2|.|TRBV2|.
TGTGCCAGCGGCGTTGCTCCTAACTATGGCTACACCTTC
CASGVAPNYGYTF
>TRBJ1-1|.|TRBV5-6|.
TGTGCCAGCAGCTTGAGAGGAGCTAACACTGAAGCTTTCTTT
CASSLRGANTEAFF
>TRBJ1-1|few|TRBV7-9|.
TGTGCCAGCAGCTTGTACACTGAAGCTTTCTTT
CASSLYTEAFF
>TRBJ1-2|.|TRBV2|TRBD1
TGTGCCAGCAGCCTCGACAGGGTGTATGACTACACCTTC
CASSLDRVYDYTF
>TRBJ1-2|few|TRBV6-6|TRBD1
TGTGCCAGCAGCCTCGGACAGGGGGGTCGGGGCTACACCTTC
CASSLGQGGRGYTF
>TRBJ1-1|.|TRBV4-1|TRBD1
TGCGCCAGCAGCCAAGTGGGACAGGTGAACACTGAAGCTTTCTTT
CASSQVGQVNTEAFF
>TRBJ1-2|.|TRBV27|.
TGTGCCAGCAAATCCCCAGGCAGGGATGGCTACACCTTC
CASKSPGRDGYTF
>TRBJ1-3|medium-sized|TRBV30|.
TGTGCCCTTAGGTCTAGCGGTGGAAACACCATATATTTT
CALRSSGGNTIYF
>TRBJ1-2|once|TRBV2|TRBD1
TGTGCCAGCAGTCAGGACAGGATCTATGGCTACACCTTC
CASSQDRIYGYTF
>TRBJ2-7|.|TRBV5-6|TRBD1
TGTGCCAGCAGCTTCACGGGACAGGGAAGTGATGAGCAGTACTTC
CASSFTGQGSDEQYF
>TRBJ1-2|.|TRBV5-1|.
TGCGCCAGCAGCTTGGTGCAGGGAGGGTTACGGGGCTACACCTTC
CASSLVQGGLRGYTF
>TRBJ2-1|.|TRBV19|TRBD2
TGTGCCAGTATTGAGCGGGGGGCCTACAATGAGCAGTTCTTC
CASIERGAYNEQFF
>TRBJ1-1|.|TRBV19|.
TGTGCCAGTAGTATAGCGGGGGCTGAAGCTTTCTTT
CASSIAGAEAFF
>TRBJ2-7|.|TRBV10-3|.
TGTGCCATCACGGGGGAGGACGGGTCCTACGAGCAGTACTTC
CAITGEDGSYEQYF
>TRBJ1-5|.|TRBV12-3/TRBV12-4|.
TGTGCCAGCACCCCCGGGGCGGCTCAGCCCCAGCATTTT
CASTPGAAQPQHF
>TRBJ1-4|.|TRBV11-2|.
TGTGCCAGCAGCCCAGTACCCATGAGTAATGAAAAACTGTTTTTT
CASSPVPMSNEKLFF
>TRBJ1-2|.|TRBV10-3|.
TGTGCCATCAGTGAGGAGGGGCATGGCTACACCTTC
CAISEEGHGYTF
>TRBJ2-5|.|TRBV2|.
TGTGCCAGCAGGCCCGACGGGGGGACCCAGTACTTC
CASRPDGGTQYF
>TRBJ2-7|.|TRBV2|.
TGTGCCAGCAGTCAGGGAATGGGTGAGCAGTACTTC
CASSQGMGEQYF
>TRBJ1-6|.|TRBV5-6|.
TGTGCCAGCAGCCCAGTCATGCAGGGTCTAGGCTCACCCCTCCACTTT
CASSPVMQGLGSPLHF
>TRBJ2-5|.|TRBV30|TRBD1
TGTGCCTGGAGTTGGGGGACAGACCAAGAGACCCAGTACTTC
CAWSWGTDQETQYF
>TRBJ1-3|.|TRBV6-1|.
TGTGCCCATTCGACGCAAACCACCTCTGGAAACACCATATATTTT
CAHSTQTTSGNTIYF
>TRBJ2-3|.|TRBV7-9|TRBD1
TGTGCCAGCAGCTCACAGGGGGGTAACACAGATACGCAGTATTTT
CASSSQGGNTDTQYF
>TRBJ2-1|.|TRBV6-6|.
TGTGCCAGCAGTTCTACGGATACCTACAATGAGCAGTTCTTC
CASSSTDTYNEQFF
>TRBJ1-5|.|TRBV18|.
TGTGCCAGCTCACCCGGGGAAATATTTTTTAATCAGCCCCAGCATTTT
CASSPGEIFFNQPQHF